The clone carrying this T cell receptor beta chain was counted between two and nine times. MiXCR, applied by TCRdb to the PCR reads, yields one record per CDR3 protein. The sample consists of tens of thousands of distinct CDR3 sequences, roughly 18% of them appearing once. This sample is drawn from a study of molecular identifiers for immune sequencing clone quantification. This CDR3 spans 16 amino acids. V lost 0 bases, J lost 6 bases, and 7 bases stayed unmatched. From germline, CDR1 is SGHKS and CDR2 YYEKEE (reference sequence). The specimen sequenced was naive CD8+ T cells from blood, with Jurkat cell RNA spiked in. Described subset: FACS-sorted CD8+CD4-CCR7+CD45RA+ naive T cells. The chain uses TRBV5-5 and TRBJ2-7, with TRBD1 matching 12 bases. This clonotype was sampled from a human donor in good health. Some libraries in this study had Jurkat cell RNA spiked in. The CDR3, as DNA: TGTGCCAGCAGCTTGGCCCCGGGACAGGGGGCTCCCGAGCAGTACTTC. Its protein product is CASSLAPGQGAPEQYF.